The present T cell receptor (beta chain) was sequenced within a study of blood T cell repertoires in COVID-19 (dated by TCRdb to 2020 to 2021). Study-wide context: Recovered participants in ImmuneRACE Cohort 3 were defined as having two consecutive negative NP/OP PCR tests, clearance from a healthcare professional, or resolution of symptoms. Samples covering the acute and convalescent phases of COVID-19 were provided by collaborators in the United States, Italy and Spain. The material from the prospective study consisted of cDNA or gDNA derived from T cells, B-cell-depleted T cells, or PBMCs. Deeply sampled blood TCRbeta repertoires from subjects exposed to, actively infected with, or recovered from COVID-19 were included in the dataset. A freely available public database, intended as a resource for researchers studying the immune response to SARS-CoV-2, is where the repertoires were released. The samples were drawn from two sources: the first 160 participants of the ongoing ImmuneRACE study, and fewer than 1,500 subjects contributed by 6 global collaborators. A de-identified subject ID, COVID-19 status, age in years and sex were almost always included in the sample metadata. Where available, HLA class I and class II types were taken from metadata supplied by the sample provider and were not determined by assay-based typing. Beyond this particular receptor, the publication reports: Clinical and demographic metadata were provided uncurated, with the amount varying by source and participant.

The germline V gene (reference sequence) sets CDR1 to LNHNV and CDR2 to YYDKDF. Clipping removes 0 bases from V and 3 bases from J, with 8 as the unmatched junction base count. The CDR3 runs 17 amino acids, cysteine and phenylalanine included. The CDR3 DNA has 51 bases and is translated from base 1. TCRbeta CDR3 regions were amplified from genomic DNA using the immunoSEQ Assay, a bias-controlled multiplex PCR. The original pipeline was this. The number of nucleated cells in each sample was estimated from the amplification of reference gene primers within the assay. Sequence reads were collapsed and filtered to measure the absolute abundance of every unique TCRbeta CDR3 rearrangement. For each sample, productive Simpson clonality was calculated by taking the square root of Simpson's diversity index across productive rearrangements. TCRdb re-hosts the immuneACCESS table, in-frame sequences only. Its copies lack some clones; in the studies checked, an unresolved V gene accounts for under half of them, and the cause for the rest is not known. V and J calls and clone size are as listed in that table; D and trimming were resolved from the DNA. The table for this sample lists over 250,000 clones; 88% of them were counted only once. Approximately 2% of the sample goes to the ten largest clones.

Enrolling through a virtual design, the prospective study's participants ranged in age from roughly 18 to 100 years and lived across 24 United States geographic areas. In the prospective study, participants were assigned to cohorts based on the clinical history participants reported in a screening survey and a study questionnaire. In the prospective study, mobile phlebotomists collected whole blood, serum and a nasopharyngeal or oropharyngeal swab from each participant. Prospective study participants could optionally give additional blood draws and questionnaires over a roughly 2-month period. Before DNA extraction, blood samples from the prospective study were shipped at room temperature or frozen. Concerning this clone: The target of this receptor is not known. No much larger clone exists at a distance of one base, and base qualities are not known.

This chain joins TRBV15 to TRBJ1-3; 7 central bases correspond to TRBD1. The clonotype originates from an older woman in a cohort exposed to, infected with or recovered from COVID-19 (not recorded which). Sequencing used PBMCs or T cells enriched from blood (not recorded which). The CDR3 in this case is CATSRDTTGLSGNTIYF. The nucleotides are TGTGCCACCAGCAGAGATACGACAGGGCTAAGTGGAAACACCATATATTTT.